Listed here is a single T cell receptor (beta chain). Alpha and beta chains were covered, as first-strand cDNA relied on TRAV- and TRBV-specific primers. Using a constant-region primer together with a V-primer adapter, TCRs were subjected to roughly 18 PCR cycles of amplification. It was by in vitro transcription that isolated mRNA was amplified. TCRdb re-called the reads through MiXCR, storing one row per CDR3 protein. Among over 7,500 distinct CDR3 sequences listed, about 70% were seen once. The data were taken from a study of low-dose radiotherapy and immunotherapy resistance in tumors. Across the whole study: Dosing for Cohort 2 consisted of 1 Gy per fraction every two weeks, reaching a total of 13 Gy over 26 weeks.

Qualifying patients carried advanced solid tumors devoid of tumor-infiltrating lymphocytes. Germline V CDR1 and CDR2: DFQATT, SNEGSKA (reference sequence). The CDR3 runs to 12 residues. The trim removed 5 bases at V and 8 bases at J, leaving 8 bases unmatched. The chain couples TRBV20-1 to TRBJ1-2; TRBD1 matches at 7 bases. This sequence originates from a human donor with advanced metastatic prostate, ovarian, gallbladder or colorectal cancer (not recorded which). This table probably holds off-target reads from a library built for another chain. CDR3 nucleotides: TGCAGTGCTGACAGGGAAGCACAAGGCTACACCTTC. The encoded protein is CSADREAQGYTF.